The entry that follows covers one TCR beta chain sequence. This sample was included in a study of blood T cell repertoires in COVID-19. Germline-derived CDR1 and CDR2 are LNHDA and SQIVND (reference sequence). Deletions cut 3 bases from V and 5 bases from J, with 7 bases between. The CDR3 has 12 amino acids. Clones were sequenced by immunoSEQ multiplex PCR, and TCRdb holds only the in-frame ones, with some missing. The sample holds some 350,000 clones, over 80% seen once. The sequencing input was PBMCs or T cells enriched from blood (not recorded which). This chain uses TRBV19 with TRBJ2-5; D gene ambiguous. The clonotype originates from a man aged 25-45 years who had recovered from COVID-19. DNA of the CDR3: TGTGCCAGTAGTATGTCACGGGAGACCCAGTACTTC. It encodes CASSMSRETQYF.